These 9 T cell receptor beta chains were sequenced from one sample in a study of shared clonotypes between healthy human individuals. This table comes from immunoSEQ multiplex PCR, and its TCRdb copy is limited to in-frame clones, with some not included. Of around 440,000 clones in the sample, roughly three quarters were seen once. The sample taken for sequencing was PBMCs. The source is a woman aged 40 to 55 in good health. Some clones in this sample may be carry-over from other donors' samples.

V and J are TRBV28 and TRBJ2-2; 14 bases are shared with TRBD2. The junction had 9 bases not matched to a gene; V was cut back by 5 bases and J by 7 bases. The germline V gene has CDR1 MDHEN and CDR2 SYDVKM. This CDR3 is built from 17 residues. The DNA for the CDR3 is TGTGCCAGCAGTCAGACTAGCGGGAGGGCCCTCGGCGGGGAGCTGTTTTTT. Amino acids: CASSQTSGRALGGELFF.

On this clone itself: As the CDR3 is not closed by the conserved phenylalanine or tryptophan, this likely results from a read error. The chain couples TRBV30 to TRBJ2-2; the D is unclear. The germline V gene encodes CDR1 GTSNPN and CDR2 SVGIG (reference sequence). Trimming left V 8 bases short and J 2 bases short, with 12 bases between. The CDR3 runs to 13 residues. CDR3 nucleotide sequence: TGTGCCCAGAGGTGGCCTAACACCGGGGAGCTGTTTTCT. Protein product: CAQRWPNTGELFS.

This clone was observed a few times. This chain links TRBV10-3 with TRBJ1-2; D gene unclear. V lost 5 bases to trimming and J lost 2 bases, with 9 bases between them. CDR3 length: 13 residues. Germline-derived CDR1 and CDR2 are ENHRY and SYGVKD. This CDR3 reads CAISTPANYGYTF. As DNA, the CDR3 is TGTGCCATCAGTACCCCAGCAAACTATGGCTACACCTTC.

This clone came up once. The rearrangement joins TRBV7-9 to TRBJ2-5, with TRBD2 as a possible D gene (7 bases). Looked up from germline, CDR1 is SEHNR and CDR2 is FQNEAQ (reference sequence). The CDR3 has 14 amino acids. The V end was cut by 5 bases, the J end by 1 base, with 11 bases between. CDR3 sequence reads: CASSRGGVQETQYF. DNA of the CDR3: TGTGCCAGCAGCCGAGGGGGGGTCCAAGAGACCCAGTACTTC.

This rearrangement joins TRBV11-2 to TRBJ1-1, with D unresolved. Trimming left V 1 base short and J 1 base short, with 7 bases between. The CDR3 consists of 14 residues. Germline V gene data show CDR1 as SGHAT and CDR2 as FQNNGV. CDR3 nucleotides: TGTGCCAGCAGCTTAGTAGGGAAGAACACTGAAGCTTTCTTT. Amino acids: CASSLVGKNTEAFF.

This rearrangement joins TRBV18 to TRBJ2-3; TRBD2 agrees at 7 bases. CDR3 length: 15 amino acids. V lost 2 bases, J lost 5 bases, and 7 bases stayed unmatched. Germline CDR1 reads KGHSH; CDR2 reads LQKENI. CDR3 nucleotides: TGTGCCAGCTCACCAAAGGTTCTAGCGGTAGATACGCAGTATTTT. Amino acid sequence: CASSPKVLAVDTQYF.

The V call is TRBV5-6, the J call TRBJ1-5, with 7 bases aligning to TRBD1. The V segment lost 6 bases and the J segment 1 base; nucleotides outside the gene matches: 10. Germline V lookup: CDR1 SGHDT, CDR2 YYEEEE. The CDR3 is 16 residues long. The CDR3 here is CASTTLRQGSNQPQHF. The CDR3 bases are TGTGCCAGCACCACACTGAGACAGGGCAGCAATCAGCCCCAGCATTTT.

For this clone: This CDR3 is also generated by other DNA sequences in the sample. The chain is built from TRBV4-3 and TRBJ2-1; 11 bases align to TRBD2. The germline gives CDR1 LGHNA, CDR2 YSLEER. V was pared by 3 bases and J by 4 bases, with 5 bases of the junction left unmatched. This CDR3 comprises 16 residues. CDR3 DNA sequence: TGCGCCAGCAGCCAGGACGGACTAGCGGGTTACAATGAGCAGTTCTTC. The encoded protein is CASSQDGLAGYNEQFF.

The chain employs TRBV5-1 and TRBJ2-2; a possible D gene is TRBD1 (6 bases). The V gene's germline CDR1 is SGHRS and CDR2 YFSETQ. CDR3 length equals 15 residues. The V and J ends lost 4 bases and 4 bases respectively, with 14 bases between them. The DNA of the CDR3 is TGCGCCAGCAGCCCGTACAGGGAATCCACCGGGGAGCTGTTTTTT. Translation gives CASSPYRESTGELFF.